A single sample is the source of the 5 T cell receptor beta chains below, sequenced in a study of control samples from healthy donors and cancer patients. Sequenced by immunoSEQ multiplex PCR; TCRdb stores in-frame clones only, minus some. The sample includes over 50,000 clones, 88% of them seen just once. The sample was blood. The receptor set was obtained from a man in his fifties in good health.

This chain uses TRBV7-9 with TRBJ2-2; 9 nucleotides agree with TRBD2. Trimming took 5 bases from V and 4 from J; bases not matched to a gene: 14. Germline CDR1 is SEHNR and CDR2 is FQNEAQ (reference sequence). CDR3 size: 18 residues. The CDR3 loop is CASSPPKGLAGVTGELFF. The CDR3 nucleotides read TGTGCCAGCAGCCCCCCAAAGGGGTTAGCGGGAGTCACCGGGGAGCTGTTTTTT.

J is TRBJ2-6 and V is TRBV28; no reliable D call. Germline values: CDR1 MDHEN, CDR2 SYDVKM. Trimming removed 2 bases from V and 2 bases from J, with 7 bases in between. The CDR3 totals 15 residues. The CDR3, as DNA: TGTGCCAGCAGTTTAGGGTCTGCTGGGGCCAACGTCCTGACTTTC. It codes for CASSLGSAGANVLTF.

This clone came up a few times. The chain combines TRBV27 with TRBJ1-6; D not certain. This CDR3 is 13 amino acids long. Germline CDR1 and CDR2: MNHEY and SMNVEV (reference sequence). Trimming left V 11 bases short and J 9 bases short, with 17 bases between. The CDR3 here is CAVAPAAGSPLHF. CDR3 coding DNA: TGTGCCGTAGCACCAGCAGCGGGTTCACCCCTCCACTTT.

The CDR3 DNA is TGTGCCAGCAGCTCGGGACAGTATAATTCACCCCTCCACTTT. This codes for CASSSGQYNSPLHF. J is TRBJ1-6 and V is TRBV11-1; 7 bases fit TRBD1. The CDR3 runs to 14 residues. CDR1 and CDR2 from the germline V gene are SGHAT and FQDESV (reference sequence). The V segment lost 4 bases and the J segment 4 bases; nucleotides outside the gene matches: 1.

The chain uses TRBV6-5 and TRBJ1-1; no definite D call. This CDR3 has 13 residues. Trimming stripped 2 bases from V and 5 bases from J, with 9 bases between. Looked up from germline, CDR1 is MNHEY and CDR2 is SVGAGI. The CDR3 DNA follows: TGTGCCAGCAGTTACCCCGGTAGGACTGAAGCTTTCTTT. This codes for CASSYPGRTEAFF.